This T cell receptor (beta chain) appears in the sequencing data of a study of T cells in Graves' hyperthyroidism and ophthalmopathy. Amplification targeted TCR beta CDR3 regions from RNA transcripts. The HTBI primer set was used in a first-round RT-PCR of the TCR CDR3. TCRdb reanalysed the multiplex PCR reads using MiXCR and keeps one entry per CDR3 protein. The repertoire holds 300,000 to 450,000 distinct CDR3 sequences, with roughly an eighth as singletons. Diagnostic decisions used clinical symptoms, serum thyroxine and TRAb, thyroid ultrasound and orbital computed tomography. PBMCs were obtained from approximately 10 ml fresh peripheral blood. Sequenced material: blood. This receptor was taken from a woman younger than 30 with Graves' hyperthyroidism.

The DNA for the CDR3 is TGCAGTGCCTCCGGAGGAGGGAATCAGCCCCAGCATTTT. It yields the protein CSASGGGNQPQHF. The V and J genes are TRBV20-1 and TRBJ1-5; the D is unclear. This CDR3 is 13 amino acids long. V lost 6 bases to trimming and J lost 4 bases, with 13 bases between them. CDR1 and CDR2 (germline): DFQATT, SNEGSKA (reference sequence).